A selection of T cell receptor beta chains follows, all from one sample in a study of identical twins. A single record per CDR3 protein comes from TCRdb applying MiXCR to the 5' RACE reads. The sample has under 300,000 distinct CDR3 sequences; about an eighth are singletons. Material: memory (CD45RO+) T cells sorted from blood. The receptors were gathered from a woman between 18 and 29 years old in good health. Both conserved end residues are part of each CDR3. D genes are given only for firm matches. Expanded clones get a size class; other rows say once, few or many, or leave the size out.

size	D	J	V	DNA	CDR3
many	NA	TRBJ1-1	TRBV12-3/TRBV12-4	TGTGCCAGCAGTTTAAGTGGGACTGAAGCTTTCTTT	CASSLSGTEAFF
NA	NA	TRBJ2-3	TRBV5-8	TGTGCCAGCAGCTTGGCCGTGCTAGCGAGAGATACGCAGTATTTT	CASSLAVLARDTQYF
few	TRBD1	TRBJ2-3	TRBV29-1	TGCAGCGTTTTGACAGGGGCATTGGATACGCAGTATTTT	CSVLTGALDTQYF
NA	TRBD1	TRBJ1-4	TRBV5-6	TGTGCCAGCAGCCTCAGGACAGGATCTAATGAAAAACTGTTTTTT	CASSLRTGSNEKLFF
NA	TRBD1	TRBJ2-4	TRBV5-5	TGTGCCAGCAGCTCCTCCGGGACAGATAACATTCAGTACTTC	CASSSSGTDNIQYF
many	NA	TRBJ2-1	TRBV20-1	TGCAGTGTCCAAGGGGGATTGTCCTACAATGAGCAGTTCTTC	CSVQGGLSYNEQFF
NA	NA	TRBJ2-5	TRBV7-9	TGTGCCAGCAGCTGGGGAGTGAAGGGAGAGACCCAGTACTTC	CASSWGVKGETQYF
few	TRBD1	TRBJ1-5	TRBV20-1	TGCAGTGCTAGAGAAGGGACAGGGATACAGCCCCAGCATTTT	CSAREGTGIQPQHF
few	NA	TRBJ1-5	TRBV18	TGTGCCAGCTCACCTTCTGTCGGACAGTTGAATCAGCCCCAGCATTTT	CASSPSVGQLNQPQHF
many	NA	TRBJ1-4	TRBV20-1	TGCAGTGCTAGAGATTCGGGGCGGGAAAAACTGTTTTTT	CSARDSGREKLFF
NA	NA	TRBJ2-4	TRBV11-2	TGTGCCAGCAGCAACCGTAATTGGAGGGGGGAAAACATTCAGTACTTC	CASSNRNWRGENIQYF
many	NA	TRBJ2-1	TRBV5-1	TGCGCCAGCAGTTCCTCGGCGGGCTTCTACCCAGATGAGCAGTTCTTC	CASSSSAGFYPDEQFF
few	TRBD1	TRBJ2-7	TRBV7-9	TGTGCCAGCGTGCCCGGACAGGGGGAGCTCGAGCAGTACTTC	CASVPGQGELEQYF
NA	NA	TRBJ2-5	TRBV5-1	TGCGCCAGCAGCGCGACAGCAACCAGTCAAGAGACCCAGTACTTC	CASSATATSQETQYF
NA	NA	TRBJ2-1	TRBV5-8	TGTGCCAGCAGCTTCTCGGACTACCGTAACAATGAGCAGTTCTTC	CASSFSDYRNNEQFF
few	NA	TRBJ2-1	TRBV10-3	TGTGCCATCAGTGAAATGGGGACGAACAATGAGCAGTTCTTC	CAISEMGTNNEQFF
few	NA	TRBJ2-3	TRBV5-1	TGCGCCAGCAGCTTGGGGACAAGGAGTGGAGATACGCAGTATTTT	CASSLGTRSGDTQYF
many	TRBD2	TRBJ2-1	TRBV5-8	TGTGCCAGCACCTCTTATTTAGCGGGCTACAATGAGCAGTTCTTC	CASTSYLAGYNEQFF
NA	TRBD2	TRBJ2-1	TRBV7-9	TGTGCCAGCAGCTTATGGTCTAGCGGGAGGGATGAGCAGTTCTTC	CASSLWSSGRDEQFF
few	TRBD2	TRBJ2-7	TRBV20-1	TGCAGTGCTAGTAGGGGACTACCCTACGAGCAGTACTTC	CSASRGLPYEQYF
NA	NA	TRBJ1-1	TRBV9	TGTGCCAGCAGCGTCGACAGGAACACTGAAGCTTTCTTT	CASSVDRNTEAFF
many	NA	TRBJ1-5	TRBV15	TGTGCCACCAGCAGAGAGGCCGGGTCCTTTAATCAGCCCCAGCATTTT	CATSREAGSFNQPQHF
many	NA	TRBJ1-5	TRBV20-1	TGCAGTGCTAGATGGGGTGGGTCGAATCAGCCCCAGCATTTT	CSARWGGSNQPQHF
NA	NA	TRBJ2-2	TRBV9	TGTGCCAGCAGCGTAGGATTGAACACCGGGGAGCTGTTTTTT	CASSVGLNTGELFF
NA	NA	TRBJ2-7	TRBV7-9	TGTGCCAGCAGCTTAGCGAGGACATTAGCCTACGAGCAGTACTTC	CASSLARTLAYEQYF
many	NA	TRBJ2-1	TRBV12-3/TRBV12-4	TGTGCCAGCAGTCCTTATAGCTCCTACAATGAGCAGTTCTTC	CASSPYSSYNEQFF
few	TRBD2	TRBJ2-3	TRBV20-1	TGCAGTGCTAGCCCTAGCGGGAGGGCTTTTGGGGGCACAGATACGCAGTATTTT	CSASPSGRAFGGTDTQYF